The sequence of this TCR beta chain was determined in a study of T-cell memory formation after mild COVID-19. This clonotype was detected only a few times. What it binds is unknown. Whole-study findings and limits: CD4+ clones that contracted lay mainly in CM and EM; CD8+ ones lay in EMRA.

Each CDR3 protein is one row after TCRdb ran MiXCR on the 5' RACE reads. The table has about 340,000 distinct CDR3 sequences, around a fifth seen once. The germline CDR1 and CDR2 sequences are LNHNV and YYDKDF (reference sequence). This CDR3 has 15 residues. V was clipped by 0 bases and J by 4 bases, with 12 bases between them. Sequenced material: PBMCs or a T cell subset sorted from them (not recorded which). The rearrangement uses TRBV15 and TRBJ1-1; D possibly corresponds to TRBD1 (5 bases). The source of this sequence is a man younger than 35 who had mild COVID-19 (a few samples of this study predate the infection). Cell type and time point are not known. CDR3 coding DNA: TGTGCCACCAGCAGAGAGACCGGCGGGGGCACTGAAGCTTTCTTT. Protein product: CATSRETGGGTEAFF.